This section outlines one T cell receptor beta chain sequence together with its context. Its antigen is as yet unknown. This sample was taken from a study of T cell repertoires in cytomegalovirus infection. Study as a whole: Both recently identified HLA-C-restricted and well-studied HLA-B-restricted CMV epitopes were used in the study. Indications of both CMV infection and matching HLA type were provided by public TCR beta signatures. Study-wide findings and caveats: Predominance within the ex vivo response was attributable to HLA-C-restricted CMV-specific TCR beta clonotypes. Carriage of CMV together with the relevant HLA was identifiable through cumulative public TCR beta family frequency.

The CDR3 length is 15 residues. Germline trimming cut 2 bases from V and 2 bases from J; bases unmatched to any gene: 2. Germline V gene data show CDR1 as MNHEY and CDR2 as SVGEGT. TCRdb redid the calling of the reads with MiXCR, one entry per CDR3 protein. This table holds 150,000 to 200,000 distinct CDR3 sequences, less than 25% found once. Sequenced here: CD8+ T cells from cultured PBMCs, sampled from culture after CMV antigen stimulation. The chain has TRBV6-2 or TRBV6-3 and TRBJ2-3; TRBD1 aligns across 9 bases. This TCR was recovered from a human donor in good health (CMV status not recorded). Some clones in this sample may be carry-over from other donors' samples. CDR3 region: CASSYGTGTTDTQYF. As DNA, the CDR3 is TGTGCCAGCAGTTACGGGACAGGGACCACAGATACGCAGTATTTT.